The next 32 T cell receptor beta chains were all read from a single sample in a study of blood T cell repertoires in COVID-19. Method: immunoSEQ multiplex PCR; TCRdb's copy keeps in-frame clones and lacks some. Among some 250,000 clones listed, roughly 85% were seen once. Material for sequencing was peripheral blood. These receptors originate from a woman aged 18 to 35 with acute or convalescent COVID-19.

This clone was seen only a few times. This chain uses TRBV3-1 (or the pseudogene TRBV3-2) with TRBJ2-7, with a weak D call TRBD2 (5 bases). In germline, CDR1 is LGHDT, CDR2 YNNKEL (reference sequence). The CDR3 has 13 residues. Trimming stripped 8 bases from V and 0 bases from J, with 11 bases between. CDR3 sequence (DNA): TGTGCCAGCTCCGGGGAAATCTCCTACGAGCAGTACTTC. Amino acid sequence: CASSGEISYEQYF.

The chain is built from TRBV5-8 and TRBJ1-3; D not certain. Trimming took off 3 bases at V and 0 bases at J, with 13 bases between the two ends. Germline V gene lookup returns CDR1 SGHTS and CDR2 YDEGEE. The CDR3 runs 16 residues. This chain's CDR3 is CASSYQAPDSGNTIYF. The CDR3 DNA reads as TGTGCCAGCAGCTACCAGGCGCCGGACTCTGGAAACACCATATATTTT.

V gene TRBV18 combines with J gene TRBJ2-1; no firm D call. Trimming took off 3 bases at V and 6 bases at J, with 9 bases between the two ends. Germline lookup yields CDR1 KGHSH and CDR2 LQKENI. This CDR3 is built from 13 residues. The DNA of the CDR3 is TGTGCCAGCTCACCCTCATCAGGCAATGAGCAGTTCTTC. Translating it yields CASSPSSGNEQFF.

The chain combines TRBV9 with TRBJ2-3, with TRBD2 identical over 7 bases. The CDR3 has 15 amino acids. The junction had 3 bases not matched to a gene; V was cut back by 0 bases and J by 2 bases. Germline loops: CDR1 SGDLS, CDR2 YYNGEE. CDR3 coding DNA: TGTGCCAGCAGCGTAGGCACTAGCGCCACAGATACGCAGTATTTT. Translated, it gives CASSVGTSATDTQYF.

The chain is built from TRBV19 and TRBJ2-1; D gene unclear. The CDR3 covers 15 residues. Germline loops: CDR1 LNHDA, CDR2 SQIVND (reference sequence). Trimming removed 5 bases from V and 1 base from J, with 12 bases in between. The CDR3 sequence is CASSVPAVSYNEQFF. In DNA form, the CDR3 reads TGTGCCAGTAGTGTCCCCGCGGTTTCCTACAATGAGCAGTTCTTC.

V is TRBV7-2 and J is TRBJ1-5; D is uncertain. Trimming removed 2 bases from V and 0 bases from J, with 14 bases in between. Germline V gene data show CDR1 as SGHTA and CDR2 as FQGNSA. The CDR3 is made up of 17 amino acids. The CDR3 loop is CASSLSGYRDSNQPQHF. The CDR3, as DNA: TGTGCCAGCAGCTTATCGGGTTATCGGGATAGCAATCAGCCCCAGCATTTT.

The chain links TRBV6-6 to TRBJ1-2; 9 bases align to TRBD1. J lost 5 bases, V lost 5 bases, and 9 bases had no gene match. The CDR3 runs 15 residues. In germline, CDR1 is MNHNY, CDR2 SVGAGI (reference sequence). The CDR3 DNA follows: TGTGCCAGCAGTAAGGGCACAGGGGGCGGTTATGGCTACACCTTC. Residues: CASSKGTGGGYGYTF.

V gene TRBV12-3 or TRBV12-4 combines with J gene TRBJ1-6; no clear D gene. There are 13 residues in the CDR3. Trimming took off 2 bases at V and 11 bases at J, with 10 bases between the two ends. CDR3 coding DNA: TGTGCCAGCAGTTTATGGTCGGGGACACCCCTCCACTTT. The encoded protein is CASSLWSGTPLHF.

This chain uses TRBV5-4 with TRBJ1-2; 7 nucleotides agree with TRBD1. The CDR3 consists of 15 residues. V shed 9 bases and J 8 bases; nucleotides not matched to a gene: 19. Germline-derived CDR1 and CDR2 are SGHNT and YYREEE (reference sequence). The chain's CDR3 is CAIRTDTGVTDGYTF. The CDR3 region has the DNA TGTGCCATACGGACAGATACAGGGGTTACCGACGGCTACACCTTC.

The gene calls are TRBV27 and TRBJ2-7; 8 nucleotides agree with TRBD1. Germline V lookup: CDR1 MNHEY, CDR2 SMNVEV (reference sequence). The CDR3 length is 15 residues. The V and J ends lost 2 bases and 0 bases, in that order; junction bases with no gene match: 3. The CDR3 nucleotides are TGTGCCAGCAGTTTACGAACAGGGGGCTCCTACGAGCAGTACTTC. Encoded protein: CASSLRTGGSYEQYF.

V and J are TRBV7-2 and TRBJ2-7; 10 bases fit TRBD2. From germline, CDR1 is SGHTA and CDR2 FQGNSA. The CDR3 is made up of 16 amino acids. Trimming at V came to 3 bases and at J to 2 bases, leaving 7 bases not matched to a gene. As DNA, the CDR3 is TGTGCCAGCAGCTTCCGACTAGCGGGCCTTCCCTACGAGCAGTACTTC. It yields the protein CASSFRLAGLPYEQYF.

The chain links TRBV6-5 to TRBJ2-7, with TRBD2 matching 12 bases. Losses at the gene ends were 5 bases for V and 3 bases for J; bases not matched to a gene: 5. The CDR3 length is 15 residues. Looked up from germline, CDR1 is MNHEY and CDR2 is SVGAGI. CDR3 sequence reads: CASSTGLAGSYEQYF. As DNA, the CDR3 is TGTGCCAGCAGTACTGGACTAGCGGGAAGCTACGAGCAGTACTTC.

The CDR3 spells CATLSGANVLTF. The CDR3 DNA follows: TGTGCCACCCTCTCTGGGGCCAACGTCCTGACTTTC. The V and J genes are TRBV27 and TRBJ2-6; no firm D call. Trimming left V 10 bases short and J 0 bases short, with 4 bases between. This CDR3 has 12 residues. The V gene's germline CDR1 is MNHEY and CDR2 SMNVEV (reference sequence). Looking up the rest from reference TRBV27 and TRBJ2-6 gives the full variable domain: EAQVTQNPRYLITVTGKKLTVTCSQNMNHEYMSWYRQDPGLGLRQIYYSMNVEVTDKGDVPEGYKVSRKEKRNFPLILESPSPNQTSLYFCATLSGANVLTFGAGSRLTVL.

This clone was detected only a few times. The chain uses TRBV11-2 and TRBJ2-1, with 9 bases identical to TRBD2. The germline CDR1 and CDR2 sequences are SGHAT and FQNNGV. The junction had 8 bases not matched to a gene; V was cut back by 4 bases and J by 7 bases. The CDR3 runs 15 residues. This chain's CDR3 is CASSSRLAGSNEQFF. CDR3 nucleotides: TGTGCCAGCAGCTCCCGGCTAGCGGGATCGAATGAGCAGTTCTTC.

This clone has only a few counts. V is TRBV19 and J is TRBJ2-2; TRBD2 matches 7 bases. After removal of 2 bases from V and 4 bases from J, the junction contained 4 bases not matched to a gene. This CDR3 region has 15 residues. Germline CDR1 is LNHDA and CDR2 is SQIVND (reference sequence). The DNA for the CDR3 is TGTGCCAGTAGTATATTTGGCGGGAGCACCGGGGAGCTGTTTTTT. Its translation is CASSIFGGSTGELFF.

This clone was seen a few times. V gene TRBV11-1 combines with J gene TRBJ2-2, with D tentatively TRBD1 (6 bases). This CDR3 has 16 residues. With 6 bases removed from V and 4 bases from J, the gap between germline ends came to 18 bases. CDR1 is SGHAT and CDR2 is FQDESV in the germline V gene (reference sequence). The CDR3 sequence is CASSFQRTEATGELFF. The CDR3 nucleotides are TGTGCCAGCAGTTTTCAGCGGACAGAAGCCACCGGGGAGCTGTTTTTT.

The rearrangement uses TRBV2 and TRBJ2-1; the match to TRBD1 covers 11 bases. V shed 5 bases and J 2 bases; nucleotides not matched to a gene: 5. Germline V gene lookup returns CDR1 SNHLY and CDR2 FYNNEI. The CDR3 is made up of 16 amino acids. The CDR3 nucleotides are TGTGCCAGCAGTAGGACAGGGGGCCTCCCCTACAATGAGCAGTTCTTC. Its translation is CASSRTGGLPYNEQFF.

This clone was seen more than once but under ten times. This chain links TRBV19 with TRBJ1-5; D not resolved. CDR1 is LNHDA, CDR2 SQIVND, per germline (reference sequence). The germline V and J ends were trimmed by 10 bases and 0 bases, with 10 bases remaining between them. The CDR3 has 13 residues. CDR3 sequence (DNA): TGTGCCACTAGGGCGGCTAGCAATCAGCCCCAGCATTTT. Amino acid sequence: CATRAASNQPQHF.

V is TRBV3-1 (or the pseudogene TRBV3-2) and J is TRBJ1-2; D is unclear. The CDR3 totals 14 residues. Per the germline V gene, CDR1 is LGHDT and CDR2 is YNNKEL (reference sequence). The germline V and J ends were trimmed by 1 base and 4 bases, with 10 bases remaining between them. The CDR3 is CASSQGVGPYGYTF. The DNA for the CDR3 is TGTGCCAGCAGCCAAGGGGTGGGCCCCTATGGCTACACCTTC.

The rearrangement joins TRBV30 to TRBJ1-3, with TRBD1 identical over 9 bases. The CDR3 is 15 amino acids. Germline CDR1 is GTSNPN and CDR2 is SVGIG (reference sequence). V shed 3 bases, J shed 2 bases, and the junction held 5 bases outside the gene matches. The CDR3 coding sequence is TGTGCCTGGAGCGCGGGACAGGGTCCTGGAAACACCATATATTTT. As protein: CAWSAGQGPGNTIYF. The whole variable domain, filled in from reference TRBV30 and TRBJ1-3, reads SQTIHQWPATLVQPVGSPLSLECTVEGTSNPNLYWYRQAAGRGLQLLFYSVGIGQISSEVPQNLSASRPQDRQFILSSKKLLLSDSGFYLCAWSAGQGPGNTIYFGEGSWLTVV.

The J gene is TRBJ1-3, the V gene TRBV6-2 or TRBV6-3; D is undetermined. Per germline, CDR1 MNHEY and CDR2 SVGEGT. The ends were cut back, 0 bases at V and 6 bases at J, with 6 bases in the middle. This CDR3 is built from 13 residues. The DNA of the CDR3 is TGTGCCAGCAGTTACTCGGAGGAAAACACCATATATTTT. Its translation: CASSYSEENTIYF.

The chain combines TRBV5-8 with TRBJ2-1; the match to TRBD2 covers 10 bases. V lost 2 bases and J lost 4; bases outside the gene matches: 15. The CDR3 has 19 residues. Looked up from germline, CDR1 is SGHTS and CDR2 is YDEGEE. CDR3 nucleotide sequence: TGTGCCAGCAGCTTTTATCTGCTAGCGGGAGCGACGTTGTACAATGAGCAGTTCTTC. It encodes CASSFYLLAGATLYNEQFF.

This clone was counted once. The chain combines TRBV6-5 with TRBJ2-7; TRBD1 agrees at 7 bases. J lost 2 bases, V lost 6 bases, and 4 bases had no gene match. Germline CDR1 reads MNHEY; CDR2 reads SVGAGI. CDR3 length: 13 amino acids. The CDR3 is CASRKTGTYEQYF. The CDR3 coding sequence is TGTGCCAGCAGAAAGACAGGGACCTACGAGCAGTACTTC.

CDR3 amino acids: CASSLAGTGSFGQYF. CDR3 nucleotide sequence: TGCGCCAGCAGCTTGGCCGGGACAGGGTCCTTCGGGCAGTACTTC. The V call is TRBV5-1, the J call TRBJ2-7; 9 bases are shared with TRBD1. Per germline, CDR1 SGHRS and CDR2 YFSETQ. The CDR3 contains 15 residues. V lost 0 bases and J lost 9; bases outside the gene matches: 10. Together with reference TRBV5-1 and TRBJ2-7, the CDR3 gives the full variable domain: KAGVTQTPRYLIKTRGQQVTLSCSPISGHRSVSWYQQTPGQGLQFLFEYFSETQRNKGNFPGRFSGRQFSNSRSEMNVSTLELGDSALYLCASSLAGTGSFGQYFGPGTRLTVT.

This rearrangement joins TRBV7-6 to TRBJ2-2, with D perhaps TRBD1 (7 bases). The CDR3 contains 16 residues. CDR1 and CDR2 from the germline V gene are SGHVS and FNYEAQ. Trimming removed 2 bases at V and 2 bases at J, with 12 bases between. The CDR3 is CASSLRGDSNTGELFF. The DNA of the CDR3 is TGTGCCAGCAGCTTAAGGGGGGACAGTAACACCGGGGAGCTGTTTTTT.

The rearrangement links TRBV30 to TRBJ1-2; 12 bases fit TRBD1. The V gene's germline CDR1 is GTSNPN and CDR2 SVGIG (reference sequence). This CDR3 contains 14 residues. The V and J ends lost 5 bases and 7 bases, in that order; junction bases with no gene match: 8. DNA of the CDR3: TGTGCCTGGGGAATCCGGGACAGGGGGCTTGGCTACACCTTC. It is translated as CAWGIRDRGLGYTF.

The chain uses TRBV29-1 and TRBJ1-2; the D gene is possibly TRBD1 (5 bases). The germline V gene encodes CDR1 SQVTM and CDR2 ANQGSEA. Trimming removed 5 bases from V and 1 base from J, with 23 bases in between. The CDR3 covers 17 residues. CDR3 loop: CSVPGSSVLGLNYGYTF. CDR3 DNA sequence: TGCAGCGTTCCCGGGTCCTCTGTTCTGGGGCTTAACTATGGCTACACCTTC.

V is TRBV5-6 and J is TRBJ2-7; D not certain. Germline CDR1 and CDR2: SGHDT and YYEEEE. This CDR3 has 14 residues. V lost 1 base and J lost 0, with 8 bases in between. In nucleotides, the CDR3 is TGTGCCAGCAGCTTGCGTACGAGCTCCTACGAGCAGTACTTC. Amino acid sequence: CASSLRTSSYEQYF. The entire variable domain, with the rest obtained from reference TRBV5-6 and TRBJ2-7, is as follows: DAGVTQSPTHLIKTRGQQVTLRCSPKSGHDTVSWYQQALGQGPQFIFQYYEEEERQRGNFPDRFSGHQFPNYSSELNVNALLLGDSALYLCASSLRTSSYEQYFGPGTRLTVT.

This clone came up a few times. The genes are TRBV29-1 and TRBJ1-2; D not certain. Per germline, CDR1 SQVTM and CDR2 ANQGSEA. Trimming shortened V by 7 bases and J by 8 bases, and 14 bases separated the two germline ends. There are 11 residues in the CDR3. The CDR3 DNA reads TGCAGCGGTTGGCAGACGGAGGGCTACACCTTC. Encoded protein: CSGWQTEGYTF.

This clone is a singleton in its sample. The genes are TRBV6-5 and TRBJ1-1; D is possibly TRBD1 (5 bases). Germline V lookup: CDR1 MNHEY, CDR2 SVGAGI. This CDR3 is 15 amino acids long. V shed 2 bases and J shed 1 base, with 11 bases lying between them. DNA of the CDR3: TGTGCCAGCAGTTACGGGCGCAGGGAGAACACTGAAGCTTTCTTT. Amino acid sequence: CASSYGRRENTEAFF.

The CDR3 coding sequence is TGTGCCAGCAGCCCTGGACTAGCGGGCGTCGGAGGGACCCAGTACTTC. Translation: CASSPGLAGVGGTQYF. V is TRBV7-9 and J is TRBJ2-5, with TRBD2 matching 11 bases. This CDR3 contains 16 residues. From germline, CDR1 is SEHNR and CDR2 FQNEAQ (reference sequence). The J segment lost 7 bases and the V segment lost 5 bases, leaving 12 bases of the junction unmatched.

The chain uses TRBV19 and TRBJ1-2; unclear D gene. The V gene's germline CDR1 is LNHDA and CDR2 SQIVND (reference sequence). The CDR3 contains 10 residues. With 4 bases removed from V and 6 bases from J, the gap between germline ends came to 3 bases. In nucleotides, the CDR3 is TGTGCCAGTAGTAATAATGGCTACACCTTC. It translates to CASSNNGYTF.